Listed below are T cell receptor beta chains from one sample, sequenced in a study of identical twins. TCRdb redid the calling of the 5' RACE reads with MiXCR, one entry per CDR3 protein. In the table there are approximately 220,000 distinct CDR3 sequences, around 7.6% of which are singletons. The data also belong to a second study, concerning yellow fever vaccine responses in identical twins.

Sequencing was performed on CD8+ T cells sorted from blood. All receptors come from a woman younger than 35 in good health. Both conserved end residues are trimmed from each CDR3. Clone size is shown for a subset of rows, as once, few, many or a class of expanded clone.

v_call,j_call,clone_size,cdr3_aa
TRBV28,TRBJ2-3,.,ASSFPAELGTGIDTQY
TRBV5-1,TRBJ1-6,many,ASSPYSGSNSPLH
TRBV7-9,TRBJ2-1,few,ASSLKTSGYDEQF
TRBV4-1,TRBJ2-2,many,ASGDPQGGTGELF
TRBV5-5,TRBJ2-3,.,ASSLDLAGYLGTDTQY
TRBV29-1,TRBJ2-2,many,SANKGGELF
TRBV7-8,TRBJ2-5,.,ASSLFYREQETQY
TRBV4-1,TRBJ2-7,few,ASSPSPGNYEQY
TRBV12-5,TRBJ1-2,few,ASGNGTGTVGYT
TRBV28,TRBJ2-4,many,ASSTTGGDLAKNIQY
TRBV14,TRBJ1-2,many,ASSQEFAGDGYT
TRBV12-3/TRBV12-4,TRBJ2-1,many,ASTPGQNYNEQF
TRBV29-1,TRBJ2-2,few,SASGGNTGELF
TRBV28,TRBJ2-2,many,ASTQGVWTGELF
TRBV7-8,TRBJ1-4,.,ASSPKETLNEKLF
TRBV20-1,TRBJ2-1,many,SATTGDSQWDEQF
TRBV11-3,TRBJ2-5,.,ASSHNTLAGTETQY
TRBV11-2,TRBJ2-7,.,ASSPYTGSYEQY
TRBV7-8,TRBJ2-1,many,ASSLVAGGDNEQF
TRBV20-1,TRBJ1-1,many,SASTRDRGGTEAF
TRBV7-8,TRBJ1-4,.,ASSHPGGRTNEKLF
TRBV11-3,TRBJ2-1,.,ASSLSRGQAYNEQF
TRBV20-1,TRBJ2-2,many,SARDVAEHTGELF